A selection of T cell receptor beta chains follows, all from one sample in a study of blood T cells in healthy people across ages. Via MiXCR, TCRdb re-called the 5' RACE reads, giving one row per CDR3 protein. The sample shows about 1.6 million distinct CDR3 sequences, about 32% of them seen only once. Sequenced sample: blood. The receptor source for this set is a woman younger than 45 in good health. Both conserved end residues are part of each CDR3. A D gene is named only where the DNA matches it firmly. The listing skips clone size in some rows; elsewhere it reads once, few, many or a size class.

J: TRBJ2-3; V: TRBV4-1; size: -; D: TRBD2; DNA: TGCGCCAGCAGCCAAGATCCGGGCGGGAGGGGAGGAGATACGCAGTATTTT; CDR3: CASSQDPGGRGGDTQYF
J: TRBJ2-1; V: TRBV12-3/TRBV12-4; size: few; D: TRBD2; DNA: TGTGCCAGCAGGGGAGGGACTAGCGGGAGGGATGAGCAGTTCTTC; CDR3: CASRGGTSGRDEQFF
J: TRBJ1-2; V: TRBV20-1; size: -; D: -; DNA: TGCAGTGCCCCGGGACTGCTCATTTCTAACTATGGCTACACCTTC; CDR3: CSAPGLLISNYGYTF
J: TRBJ2-1; V: TRBV20-1; size: few; D: -; DNA: TGCAGTGCCGACGACCGGGACAATGAGCAGTTCTTC; CDR3: CSADDRDNEQFF
J: TRBJ2-7; V: TRBV6-2/TRBV6-3; size: few; D: -; DNA: TGTGCCAGCAGTTACTCAGGTCCCCTCGAGCAGTACTTC; CDR3: CASSYSGPLEQYF
J: TRBJ1-5; V: TRBV28; size: few; D: -; DNA: TGTGCCAGCAGCAAACCCGGGGGCAGCAATCAGCCCCAGCATTTT; CDR3: CASSKPGGSNQPQHF
J: TRBJ2-7; V: TRBV20-1; size: -; D: TRBD2; DNA: TGCAGTGCTAGAGTGTGGACTAGCGGCTTGCTCCGCTTGGAGCAGTACTTC; CDR3: CSARVWTSGLLRLEQYF
J: TRBJ2-7; V: TRBV11-2; size: -; D: TRBD2; DNA: TGTGCCAGCAGCAGGAGGACTAGCGGGAGTGGGTACGAGCAGTACTTC; CDR3: CASSRRTSGSGYEQYF
J: TRBJ1-1; V: TRBV4-1; size: -; D: -; DNA: TGCGCCAGCAGCCGAATACAGGGTTTTAGGACTGAAGCTTTCTTT; CDR3: CASSRIQGFRTEAFF
J: TRBJ1-1; V: TRBV29-1; size: -; D: -; DNA: TGCAGCGCTGGACAGCCCTCAACCGATGAAGCTTTCTTT; CDR3: CSAGQPSTDEAFF
J: TRBJ1-3; V: TRBV30; size: -; D: -; DNA: TGTGCCTGGAGTGTATATGATGGAAACACCATATATTTT; CDR3: CAWSVYDGNTIYF
J: TRBJ1-6; V: TRBV3-1; size: once; D: -; DNA: TGTGCCAGCAGATCCACTCCGGGAGGCTCCTATAATTCACCCCTCCACTTT; CDR3: CASRSTPGGSYNSPLHF
J: TRBJ2-7; V: TRBV6-1; size: few; D: -; DNA: TGTGCCAGCAGTGGAAACCTAGACGAGCAGTACTTC; CDR3: CASSGNLDEQYF
J: TRBJ2-5; V: TRBV3-1; size: few; D: -; DNA: TGTGCCAGCAGCCTACGGACCCCCAGGGGAGAGACCCAGTACTTC; CDR3: CASSLRTPRGETQYF
J: TRBJ1-1; V: TRBV15; size: -; D: TRBD1; DNA: TGTGCCACCAGCAGGGAGAACAGGGGGGGCACTGAAGCTTTCTTT; CDR3: CATSRENRGGTEAFF
J: TRBJ2-7; V: TRBV3-1; size: few; D: -; DNA: TGTGCCAGCAGCCCATCACAGGGATGGGGCGAGCAGTACTTC; CDR3: CASSPSQGWGEQYF
J: TRBJ2-7; V: TRBV4-1; size: many; D: TRBD2; DNA: TGCGCCAGCAGCCCGGGACTAGCGGGCCTTAGCTCCTACGAGCAGTACTTC; CDR3: CASSPGLAGLSSYEQYF
J: TRBJ2-6; V: TRBV20-1; size: -; D: -; DNA: TGCAGTGCTAGATTCCGTGGGGCCAACGTCCGGACTTTC; CDR3: CSARFRGANVRTF
J: TRBJ1-3; V: TRBV4-1; size: -; D: -; DNA: TGCGCCAGCAGCCAAGAAGGAGGGGCCAGGGGAAACACCATATATTTT; CDR3: CASSQEGGARGNTIYF
J: TRBJ2-3; V: TRBV15; size: few; D: -; DNA: TGTGCCACCAGCAGAGATCTAGCTGGTTTAGATACGCGGTATTTT; CDR3: CATSRDLAGLDTRYF
J: TRBJ1-1; V: TRBV5-6; size: -; D: -; DNA: TGTGCCTGCAGCCTGGTAGGATTTTCGGGCACTGAAGCTTTCTTT; CDR3: CACSLVGFSGTEAFF
J: TRBJ2-3; V: TRBV10-3; size: -; D: -; DNA: TGTGCCATCAAGGGCGGGTTAAACACAGATACGCAGTATTTT; CDR3: CAIKGGLNTDTQYF
J: TRBJ1-5; V: TRBV5-1; size: few; D: TRBD1; DNA: TGCGCCAGCAGCCAATCGACAGGGCAGGGTTGGCCCCAGCATTTT; CDR3: CASSQSTGQGWPQHF
J: TRBJ2-1; V: TRBV29-1; size: -; D: TRBD2; DNA: TGCAGCGTTGGGCGCACTAGCGGAGTTTACAATGAGCAGTTCTTC; CDR3: CSVGRTSGVYNEQFF
J: TRBJ2-3; V: TRBV29-1; size: many; D: -; DNA: TGCAGCGTTGACGGAGACACAGATACGCAGTATTTT; CDR3: CSVDGDTDTQYF
J: TRBJ1-2; V: TRBV15; size: -; D: -; DNA: TGTGCCACCCGGAACGGGCAGGATGGCTACACCTTC; CDR3: CATRNGQDGYTF
J: TRBJ2-6; V: TRBV4-2; size: few; D: -; DNA: TGTGCCAGCAGCCAATTGGGGGGGCTAGTTTCTGGGGCCAACGTCCTGACTTTC; CDR3: CASSQLGGLVSGANVLTF